The 25 T cell receptor beta chains listed next were all sequenced from one sample in a study of T cell changes during pregnancy in multiple sclerosis. Assay: immunoSEQ multiplex PCR; the TCRdb copy retains only in-frame clones and omits some. This sample yields fewer than 85,000 clones, of which roughly 93% are seen a single time; approximately 2.4% belongs to the top ten. This specimen consisted of peripheral blood, obtained in the second trimester of pregnancy. These receptors were collected from a female donor with multiple sclerosis, enrolled in a pregnancy study.

The rearrangement links TRBV7-2 to TRBJ2-3; 7 nucleotides agree with TRBD2. CDR3 length: 16 residues. CDR1 and CDR2 (germline): SGHTA, FQGNSA. V trimming: 0 bases; J trimming: 3 bases; junction bases outside the gene matches: 6. The CDR3 reads CASSLAPASGTDTQYF. CDR3 DNA: TGTGCCAGCAGCTTAGCGCCGGCTAGCGGAACAGATACGCAGTATTTT.

The chain is built from TRBV14 and TRBJ1-6, with 7 bases aligning to TRBD1. V lost 3 bases and J lost 4; bases outside the gene matches: 0. The V gene's germline CDR1 is SGHDN and CDR2 FVKESK. This CDR3 region has 14 residues. Here the CDR3 DNA reads TGTGCCAGCAGCCAGGGACAGTATAATTCACCCCTCCACTTT. It is translated as CASSQGQYNSPLHF.

The rearrangement uses TRBV11-3 and TRBJ2-1; no clear D. This CDR3 spans 11 amino acids. CDR1 SGHNT and CDR2 YENEEA come from the germline V gene. Trimming stripped 2 bases from V and 13 bases from J, with 9 bases between. The CDR3 nucleotides read TGTGCCAGCAGCTTAACCACAGTTCAGTTCTTC. Amino acid sequence: CASSLTTVQFF.

The genes are TRBV28 and TRBJ2-7; 8 bases fit TRBD2. Trimming cost V 2 bases and J 6 bases; bases outside gene matches: 15. CDR3 length equals 17 residues. The germline V gene has CDR1 MDHEN and CDR2 SYDVKM. CDR3 in DNA: TGTGCCAGCAGTTTAAAGGACGGGAGGGGCCCCCACTGCGAGCAGTACTTC. Residues: CASSLKDGRGPHCEQYF.

The chain combines TRBV30 with TRBJ2-4; weak D call: TRBD1 (6 bases). V shed 1 base and J shed 1 base, with 8 bases lying between them. The CDR3 runs to 14 residues. Germline assignment: CDR1 GTSNPN and CDR2 SVGIG (reference sequence). The CDR3, as DNA: TGTGCCTGGAGTGCAGGGGAGGCCAAAAACATTCAGTACTTC. It translates to CAWSAGEAKNIQYF.

The chain carries TRBV19 and TRBJ2-7; TRBD1 agrees at 10 bases. Germline V CDR1 and CDR2: LNHDA, SQIVND (reference sequence). V was clipped by 6 bases and J by 5 bases; unmatched bases: 7. CDR3 size: 14 residues. CDR3 region: CASSETGGNHEQYF. The CDR3 DNA follows: TGTGCCAGTAGCGAGACAGGGGGCAACCACGAGCAGTACTTC.

The chain employs TRBV5-1 and TRBJ2-5; tentative D call: TRBD2 (5 bases). V was trimmed by 0 bases and J by 5 bases, leaving 8 bases between them. Per the germline V gene, CDR1 is SGHRS and CDR2 is YFSETQ. The length of the CDR3 is 13 residues. The CDR3 DNA reads TGCGCCAGCAGCTTGGGACCGGGGGAGACCCAGTACTTC. This gives the protein CASSLGPGETQYF.

The chain couples TRBV7-9 to TRBJ2-7, with D possibly matching TRBD1 (5 bases). The V gene's germline CDR1 is SEHNR and CDR2 FQNEAQ (reference sequence). V lost 4 bases and J lost 4, with 20 bases in between. The CDR3 spans 16 residues. CDR3 region: CASSSWQGIGWYEQYF. For the CDR3, the DNA is TGTGCCAGCAGCTCTTGGCAGGGTATCGGCTGGTACGAGCAGTACTTC.

The rearrangement joins TRBV29-1 to TRBJ2-2; 10 nucleotides match TRBD1. This CDR3 spans 13 amino acids. V shed 7 bases and J 1 base; nucleotides not matched to a gene: 0. Germline CDR1 reads SQVTM; CDR2 reads ANQGSEA. The CDR3 region is CSGDRGNTGELFF. The DNA of the CDR3 is TGCAGCGGGGACAGGGGGAACACCGGGGAGCTGTTTTTT.

This CDR3 reads CASGSQGTTFF. The CDR3 nucleotides read TGTGCTAGTGGTTCACAGGGGACGACTTTCTTT. This chain uses TRBV12-5 with TRBJ1-1; 7 bases line up with TRBD1. This CDR3 contains 11 residues. Trimming at V came to 4 bases and at J to 12 bases, leaving 5 bases not matched to a gene. Germline CDR1 and CDR2: LGHNT and FRNRAP.

This clone was counted once. This chain links TRBV7-3 with TRBJ2-5, with TRBD2 as a possible D gene (5 bases). V was shortened by 4 bases and J by 5 bases, with 11 bases between the two germline ends. The CDR3 covers 13 residues. The germline V gene has CDR1 SGHTA and CDR2 FQGTGA. Here the CDR3 reads CASSSFTGETQYF. The CDR3 DNA is TGTGCCAGCAGCTCGTTCACGGGGGAGACCCAGTACTTC.

This clone was picked up one time. This chain uses TRBV19 with TRBJ2-1, with a weak D call TRBD1 (6 bases). CDR3 length: 15 amino acids. Trimming removed 3 bases at V and 3 bases at J, with 12 bases between. The germline gives CDR1 LNHDA, CDR2 SQIVND (reference sequence). CDR3 loop: CASSMGQGNYNEQFF. CDR3 in DNA: TGTGCCAGTAGTATGGGTCAGGGGAACTACAATGAGCAGTTCTTC.

The genes are TRBV5-6 and TRBJ1-3; the D gene is possibly TRBD1 (5 bases). Germline V gene lookup returns CDR1 SGHDT and CDR2 YYEEEE. Trimming took 3 bases from V and 0 from J, leaving 16 bases between them. The CDR3 totals 17 residues. Here the CDR3 DNA reads TGTGCCAGCAGCTCGTACCGGTATGACAGCTCTGGAAACACCATATATTTT. Translated, it gives CASSSYRYDSSGNTIYF.

This chain connects TRBV7-2 to TRBJ2-7; 12 positions match TRBD2. J lost 4 bases, V lost 3 bases, and 4 bases had no gene match. Germline CDR1 reads SGHTA; CDR2 reads FQGNSA. This CDR3 region has 15 residues. The CDR3 loop is CASSFLAGGPYEQYF. As DNA, the CDR3 is TGTGCCAGCAGCTTCCTAGCGGGGGGGCCTTACGAGCAGTACTTC. The full variable domain, rest sourced from reference TRBV7-2 and TRBJ2-7, is GAGVSQSPSNKVTEKGKDVELRCDPISGHTALYWYRQSLGQGLEFLIYFQGNSAPDKSGLPSDRFSAERTGGSVSTLTIQRTQQEDSAVYLCASSFLAGGPYEQYFGPGTRLTVT.

The CDR3 loop is CASSYSGLDRARVETF. The CDR3 region has the DNA TGTGCCAGCAGTTACTCCGGTCTGGACAGGGCCCGAGTGGAGACCTTC. The rearrangement uses TRBV6-5 and TRBJ1-2; 8 bases line up with TRBD1. This CDR3 has 16 amino acids. Germline V gene lookup returns CDR1 MNHEY and CDR2 SVGAGI. After removal of 0 bases from V and 14 bases from J, the junction contained 17 bases not matched to a gene.

V is TRBV4-1 and J is TRBJ2-1; the match to TRBD1 covers 7 bases. CDR1 and CDR2 from the germline V gene are MGHRA and YSYEKL. The CDR3 contains 17 residues. The J segment lost 5 bases and the V segment lost 0 bases, leaving 10 bases of the junction unmatched. CDR3 coding DNA: TGCGCCAGCAGCCAAGATACCGGGACAGTATATCACAATGAGCAGTTCTTC. Translation gives CASSQDTGTVYHNEQFF.

This sequence joins TRBV5-4 and TRBJ2-5; D gene uncertain. This CDR3 region has 12 residues. Trimming removed 5 bases from V and 5 bases from J, with 10 bases in between. Per the germline V gene, CDR1 is SGHNT and CDR2 is YYREEE (reference sequence). CDR3 protein: CASSLAWETQYF. The CDR3 coding sequence is TGTGCCAGCAGTCTGGCTTGGGAGACCCAGTACTTC.

This chain's CDR3 is CASRDRQGGTQYF. CDR3 DNA: TGTGCCAGTAGGGACCGCCAGGGCGGGACCCAGTACTTC. The V gene is TRBV19, the J gene TRBJ2-5, with a weak D call TRBD1 (5 bases). V lost 6 bases to trimming and J lost 7 bases, with 15 bases between them. The CDR3 contains 13 residues. Germline CDR1 LNHDA, CDR2 SQIVND (reference sequence).

This chain uses TRBV19 with TRBJ2-1, with TRBD2 matching over 8 bases. Germline V gene lookup returns CDR1 LNHDA and CDR2 SQIVND (reference sequence). J lost 10 bases, V lost 1 base, and 9 bases had no gene match. There are 15 residues in the CDR3. CDR3 nucleotides: TGTGCCAGTAGTATAGGGACTAGCCTTCGGGGGGAGCAGTTCTTC. This gives the protein CASSIGTSLRGEQFF.

The J gene is TRBJ1-4, the V gene TRBV2; 7 nucleotides line up with TRBD1. The germline V gene encodes CDR1 SNHLY and CDR2 FYNNEI. The V and J ends lost 5 bases and 5 bases, in that order; junction bases with no gene match: 8. CDR3 size: 15 residues. The CDR3 is CASSREGQPNEKLFF. The DNA of the CDR3 is TGTGCCAGCAGTCGAGAGGGACAGCCAAATGAAAAACTGTTTTTT.

Concerning this clone itself: At one of its ends the junction is not consistent with the germline gene, which may arise from a read error. Other nucleotide sequences from this sample produce the same CDR3. The chain carries TRBV6-1 and TRBJ1-5; D gene uncertain. The CDR3 covers 14 residues. Germline V lookup: CDR1 MNHNS, CDR2 SASEGT. CDR3 sequence reads: CASSEVGGSQPQHF. The DNA for the CDR3 is TGTGCCAGCAGTGAAGTTGGAGGGAGCCAGCCTCAGCATTTT.

The chain links TRBV6-1 to TRBJ1-1, with 8 bases aligning to TRBD1. After removal of 3 bases from V and 5 bases from J, the junction contained 11 bases not matched to a gene. This CDR3 is built from 16 residues. CDR1 is MNHNS and CDR2 is SASEGT in the germline V gene. In DNA, the CDR3 is TGTGCCAGCAGTGACGCCGCGGCAGGGGGCGAGACTGAAGCTTTCTTT. It codes for CASSDAAAGGETEAFF.

The chain recombines TRBV9 with TRBJ2-7, with TRBD1 identical over 10 bases. Trimming took 2 bases from V and 3 from J; bases not matched to a gene: 5. The V gene's germline CDR1 is SGDLS and CDR2 YYNGEE. This CDR3 is built from 15 residues. CDR3 loop: CASSVGTGDFYEQYF. The CDR3 nucleotides are TGTGCCAGCAGCGTCGGGACAGGGGATTTCTACGAGCAGTACTTC.

This clone was seen once. The rearrangement links TRBV2 to TRBJ1-2, with 11 nucleotides matching TRBD1. Trimming cost V 10 bases and J 5 bases; bases outside gene matches: 15. The CDR3 runs to 16 residues. CDR1 is SNHLY and CDR2 is FYNNEI in the germline V gene. The DNA for the CDR3 is TGTGCCACCTTATCCGAAATCGGGACAGGGGGGTATGGCTACACCTTC. Amino acid sequence: CATLSEIGTGGYGYTF.

The chain is built from TRBV19 and TRBJ1-1; no firm D call. Trimming left V 3 bases short and J 0 bases short, with 11 bases between. Looked up from germline, CDR1 is LNHDA and CDR2 is SQIVND (reference sequence). CDR3 length: 15 amino acids. CDR3 region: CASSIGSDLNTEAFF. The CDR3 nucleotides are TGTGCCAGTAGTATTGGGTCAGACTTGAACACTGAAGCTTTCTTT.